These 30 T cell receptor beta chains originate from one sample sequenced in a study of neurological immune-mediated disorders. TCRdb re-derived calls from the 5' RACE reads in MiXCR, one entry per CDR3 protein. The data hold 10,000 to 12,000 distinct CDR3 sequences, with 20% to 25% observed a single time. The source material was CD8+ T cells from blood. Receptor source: a middle-aged woman with multiple sclerosis.

The rearrangement uses TRBV9 and TRBJ1-1; D gene unclear. Per germline, CDR1 SGDLS and CDR2 YYNGEE. Trimming took off 4 bases at V and 3 bases at J, with 7 bases between the two ends. The CDR3 extends over 12 amino acids. The CDR3 loop reads CASSSRHTEAFF. CDR3 sequence (DNA): TGTGCCAGCAGCTCCCGACACACTGAAGCTTTCTTT.

V gene TRBV7-9 combines with J gene TRBJ1-3; D not resolved. The V gene's germline CDR1 is SEHNR and CDR2 FQNEAQ (reference sequence). The germline V and J ends were trimmed by 8 bases and 0 bases, with 14 bases remaining between them. CDR3 length equals 15 residues. CDR3 sequence: CASPPSLDSGNTIYF. The CDR3 nucleotides are TGTGCCAGCCCCCCTTCTTTGGACTCTGGAAACACCATATATTTT.

This clonotype was seen repeatedly, ten times or more. The germline gene is not matched at one end of the junction; a read error may be the cause. V is TRBV5-1 and J is TRBJ2-1; D is possibly TRBD1 (7 bases). This CDR3 has 15 residues. In germline, CDR1 is SGHRS, CDR2 YFSETQ. The DNA for the CDR3 is TGCGCCAGCAGCACTTCGATGTTGGACAGGAGGGAGCAATTCTTC. This encodes CASSTSMLDRREQFF. Looking up the rest from reference TRBV5-1 and TRBJ2-1 gives the full variable domain: KAGVTQTPRYLIKTRGQQVTLSCSPISGHRSVSWYQQTPGQGLQFLFEYFSETQRNKGNFPGRFSGRQFSNSRSEMNVSTLELGDSALYLCASSTSMLDRREQFFGPGTRLTVL.

This clonotype was observed many times. The chain is built from TRBV6-5 and TRBJ2-2; TRBD1 might be the D (6 bases). The CDR3 extends over 15 amino acids. V was shortened by 5 bases and J by 0 bases, with 10 bases between the two germline ends. CDR1 is MNHEY and CDR2 is SVGAGI in the germline V gene. In DNA, the CDR3 is TGTGCCAGCAGTGCGGACAGTCCGAACACCGGGGAGCTGTTTTTT. It specifies CASSADSPNTGELFF.

Within the sample, this clonotype is medium-sized. This chain joins TRBV2 and TRBJ1-5, with a tentative D call TRBD1 (5 bases). CDR3 length: 14 residues. Germline CDR1 is SNHLY and CDR2 is FYNNEI. V was clipped by 6 bases and J by 7 bases, with 16 bases between them. The CDR3 DNA sequence: TGTGCCAGCAGCGTCGGGGCGGGGCCCCAGCCCCAGCATTTT. Amino acids: CASSVGAGPQPQHF.

Relative to its sample, this clonotype is medium-sized. The V call is TRBV5-1, the J call TRBJ2-1, with 7 bases identical to TRBD1. Trimming removed 4 bases from V and 10 bases from J; junction bases left unmatched: 2. Germline V gene sequence: CDR1 SGHRS, CDR2 YFSETQ. CDR3 length equals 11 residues. CDR3 in amino acids: CASSIGGEQFF. The DNA of the CDR3 is TGCGCCAGCAGCATAGGGGGCGAGCAGTTCTTC.

In this sample, this clonotype turned up many times. The chain joins TRBV20-1 to TRBJ2-1, with no clear D. Germline CDR1 is DFQATT and CDR2 is SNEGSKA (reference sequence). Trimming took off 0 bases at V and 8 bases at J, with 8 bases between the two ends. The length of the CDR3 is 12 residues. CDR3 sequence reads: CSARDMVYEQFF. CDR3 DNA: TGCAGTGCTAGAGATATGGTATATGAGCAGTTCTTC.

This clonotype was recorded many times. The chain has TRBV6-4 and TRBJ1-2; 10 bases are a match to TRBD1. This CDR3 spans 15 amino acids. The J segment lost 4 bases and the V segment lost 0 bases, leaving 2 bases of the junction unmatched. In germline, CDR1 is MRHNA, CDR2 SNTAGT. The CDR3 coding sequence is TGTGCCAGCAGTGACTCGACAGGGGGCGGCTATGGCTACACCTTC. Its translation: CASSDSTGGGYGYTF.

This clonotype has a single count. The chain employs TRBV4-1 and TRBJ1-6; no clear D. From germline, CDR1 is MGHRA and CDR2 YSYEKL. Trimming cost V 0 bases and J 4 bases, with 7 bases left between them. The length of the CDR3 is 15 residues. CDR3 DNA: TGCGCCAGCAGCCAAGATCCAGATTATAATTCACCCCTCCACTTT. Its translation is CASSQDPDYNSPLHF.

By sample fraction, this clonotype is medium-sized. The rearrangement joins TRBV9 to TRBJ1-5, with 8 bases aligning to TRBD1. CDR1 is SGDLS and CDR2 is YYNGEE in the germline V gene. Unmatched junction bases numbered 13, after V lost 4 bases and J lost 7 bases. The CDR3 has 16 amino acids. The CDR3 region has the DNA TGTGCCAGCAGCCCGGGACAGGCCGGGCCGGGGCAGCCCCAGCATTTT. Translating it yields CASSPGQAGPGQPQHF.

The sample holds many counts of this clonotype. The V call is TRBV9, the J call TRBJ2-1; D is ambiguous. Germline lookup yields CDR1 SGDLS and CDR2 YYNGEE. Trimming pared 5 bases from V and 4 bases from J, leaving 10 bases between. The CDR3 runs 13 residues. In DNA form, the CDR3 reads TGTGCCAGCAGTCCCCTTGATTACAATGAGCAGTTCTTC. This gives the protein CASSPLDYNEQFF. Based on the CDR3 plus reference TRBV9 and TRBJ2-1, the full variable domain is DSGVTQTPKHLITATGQRVTLRCSPRSGDLSVYWYQQSLDQGLQFLIQYYNGEERAKGNILERFSAQQFPDLHSELNLSSLELGDSALYFCASSPLDYNEQFFGPGTRLTVL.

This clonotype was counted at least ten times. The chain employs TRBV9 and TRBJ1-1; D gene unclear. Germline V lookup: CDR1 SGDLS, CDR2 YYNGEE. V was trimmed by 3 bases and J by 1 base, leaving 4 bases between them. This CDR3 comprises 12 residues. CDR3 region: CASSEGNTEAFF. CDR3 coding DNA: TGTGCCAGCAGCGAGGGGAACACTGAAGCTTTCTTT.

About this clonotype itself: This may come from a read error, since a much larger clone is one base off. V is TRBV5-1 and J is TRBJ2-6; TRBD2 might be the D (5 bases). This CDR3 is 14 amino acids long. Germline loops: CDR1 SGHRS, CDR2 YFSETQ. The CDR3 DNA is TGCGTCAGCGGATGGGGTACTGGGGCCAACGTCCTGACTTTC. It specifies CVSGWGTGANVLTF.

This clonotype has ten or more counts. The V gene is TRBV7-6, the J gene TRBJ1-1, with 12 bases lining up with TRBD1. The CDR3 is made up of 14 amino acids. From germline, CDR1 is SGHVS and CDR2 FNYEAQ. V was clipped by 8 bases and J by 5 bases; unmatched bases: 6. The chain's CDR3 is CASSGTGGGTEAFF. CDR3 nucleotides: TGTGCCAGCTCCGGGACAGGGGGCGGGACTGAAGCTTTCTTT. The variable domain in full, completed from reference TRBV7-6 and TRBJ1-1, reads GAGVSQSPRYKVTKRGQDVALRCDPISGHVSLYWYRQALGQGPEFLTYFNYEAQQDKSGLPNDRFSAERPEGSISTLTIQRTEQRDSAMYRCASSGTGGGTEAFFGQGTRLTVV.

This clonotype has ten or more counts. The chain has TRBV5-1 and TRBJ1-3, with a weak D call TRBD1 (6 bases). The CDR3 covers 15 residues. CDR1 and CDR2 (germline): SGHRS, YFSETQ. V was clipped by 4 bases and J by 2 bases, with 13 bases between them. The CDR3, as DNA: TGCGCCAGCAGCACCTCGGGGGCAGCTGGAAACACCATATATTTT. Its protein product is CASSTSGAAGNTIYF. The full variable domain, in which reference TRBV5-1 and TRBJ1-3 provide the parts outside the CDR3, is KAGVTQTPRYLIKTRGQQVTLSCSPISGHRSVSWYQQTPGQGLQFLFEYFSETQRNKGNFPGRFSGRQFSNSRSEMNVSTLELGDSALYLCASSTSGAAGNTIYFGEGSWLTVV.

There are many counts of this clonotype. The chain joins TRBV14 to TRBJ1-2; D ambiguous. V was pared by 1 base and J by 2 bases, with 5 bases between. Germline CDR1 and CDR2: SGHDN and FVKESK. There are 13 residues in the CDR3. The CDR3 sequence: CASSQASNYGYTF. The CDR3 nucleotides are TGTGCCAGCAGCCAAGCATCCAACTATGGCTACACCTTC. Looking up the rest from reference TRBV14 and TRBJ1-2 gives the full variable domain: EAGVTQFPSHSVIEKGQTVTLRCDPISGHDNLYWYRRVMGKEIKFLLHFVKESKQDESGMPNNRFLAERTGGTYSTLKVQPAELEDSGVYFCASSQASNYGYTFGSGTRLTVV.

This clonotype was counted many times. The genes are TRBV20-1 and TRBJ2-2, with TRBD2 identical over 8 bases. The CDR3 is made up of 14 amino acids. CDR1 is DFQATT, CDR2 SNEGSKA, per germline (reference sequence). Losses at the gene ends were 6 bases for V and 6 bases for J; bases not matched to a gene: 9. The CDR3 bases are TGCAGTGCCCAGCGGGGGTCAGCTTCCGGGGAGCTGTTTTTT. It encodes CSAQRGSASGELFF.

This clonotype has at least ten counts. The chain carries TRBV10-3 and TRBJ2-5; TRBD2 agrees at 10 bases. V shed 9 bases and J 0 bases; nucleotides not matched to a gene: 4. The germline V gene encodes CDR1 ENHRY and CDR2 SYGVKD. The length of the CDR3 is 14 residues. Here the CDR3 reads CAIGAGGNQETQYF. The CDR3 region has the DNA TGTGCCATAGGAGCGGGGGGGAACCAAGAGACCCAGTACTTC.

This clonotype has a count of ten or more. The chain has TRBV5-5 and TRBJ2-3; either TRBD1 or TRBD2 may supply D (5 bases each). The CDR3 has 15 residues. The germline V and J ends were trimmed by 6 bases and 6 bases, with 20 bases remaining between them. Germline assignment: CDR1 SGHKS and CDR2 YYEKEE (reference sequence). The CDR3 is CASKPWGGGDDTQYF. In DNA, the CDR3 is TGTGCCAGCAAACCCTGGGGCGGAGGTGACGATACGCAGTATTTT.

This clonotype turned up a few times. The rearrangement uses TRBV20-1 and TRBJ2-3; TRBD2 matches 10 bases. Germline-derived CDR1 and CDR2 are DFQATT and SNEGSKA (reference sequence). Losses at the gene ends were 0 bases for V and 5 bases for J; bases not matched to a gene: 5. The CDR3 has 15 residues. This CDR3 is CSARDERGGRDTQYF. CDR3 coding DNA: TGCAGTGCTAGAGATGAGCGGGGGGGCAGAGATACGCAGTATTTT.

This clonotype was detected many times. This chain uses TRBV10-3 with TRBJ1-5; D uncertain. The CDR3 covers 15 residues. Per the germline V gene, CDR1 is ENHRY and CDR2 is SYGVKD. Trimming shortened V by 3 bases and J by 0 bases, and 9 bases separated the two germline ends. The CDR3 nucleotides read TGTGCCATCAGTGATCCGCGAGATAGCAATCAGCCCCAGCATTTT. Encoded protein: CAISDPRDSNQPQHF.

Ten or more counts support this clonotype. The rearrangement uses TRBV2 and TRBJ2-7; no clear D gene. Looked up from germline, CDR1 is SNHLY and CDR2 is FYNNEI. This CDR3 comprises 13 residues. Trimming took off 0 bases at V and 6 bases at J, with 9 bases between the two ends. The CDR3 spells CASSEALYIEQYF. The CDR3 bases are TGTGCCAGCAGTGAAGCGCTCTATATCGAGCAGTACTTC.

This clonotype was seen many times. V usage is TRBV5-6 and J usage is TRBJ2-1; 9 bases line up with TRBD2. V shed 3 bases, J shed 3 bases, and the junction held 7 bases outside the gene matches. CDR1 and CDR2 (germline): SGHDT, YYEEEE. The CDR3 is made up of 16 amino acids. The CDR3, as DNA: TGTGCCAGCAGCTCAGATAGCGGGGGTGACTACAATGAGCAGTTCTTC. This sequence encodes CASSSDSGGDYNEQFF.

This clonotype is medium-sized in the sample. The V and J genes are TRBV11-2 and TRBJ2-1; possibly TRBD2 for D (6 bases). Looked up from germline, CDR1 is SGHAT and CDR2 is FQNNGV. CDR3 length: 11 amino acids. V was cut by 5 bases and J by 9 bases, with 8 bases left in between. CDR3 in amino acids: CASSLSGEQFF. In nucleotides, the CDR3 is TGTGCCAGCAGCCTTAGCGGTGAGCAGTTCTTC.

At least ten counts were recorded for this clonotype. The rearrangement joins TRBV20-1 to TRBJ2-2; 8 positions agree with TRBD1. CDR3 size: 13 residues. Germline assignment: CDR1 DFQATT and CDR2 SNEGSKA (reference sequence). V gave up 6 bases and J gave up 0 bases; unmatched junction bases: 0. The CDR3 nucleotides read TGCAGTGCGGGACAGGCGAACACCGGGGAGCTGTTTTTT. It yields the protein CSAGQANTGELFF.

This sequence joins TRBV5-1 and TRBJ2-7; 8 bases are a match to TRBD2. Per the germline V gene, CDR1 is SGHRS and CDR2 is YFSETQ. Trimming removed 5 bases from V and 1 base from J; junction bases left unmatched: 8. The CDR3 covers 15 residues. DNA of the CDR3: TGCGCCAGCAGTAAAGGACTAGCCCCATCCTACGAGCAGTACTTC. It encodes CASSKGLAPSYEQYF. The full variable domain, in which reference TRBV5-1 and TRBJ2-7 provide the parts outside the CDR3, is KAGVTQTPRYLIKTRGQQVTLSCSPISGHRSVSWYQQTPGQGLQFLFEYFSETQRNKGNFPGRFSGRQFSNSRSEMNVSTLELGDSALYLCASSKGLAPSYEQYFGPGTRLTVT.

This clonotype was seen a single time. The rearrangement uses TRBV2 and TRBJ1-1, with a weak D call TRBD1 (5 bases). With 5 bases removed from V and 1 base from J, the gap between germline ends came to 8 bases. The length of the CDR3 is 13 residues. CDR1 is SNHLY and CDR2 is FYNNEI in the germline V gene. DNA of the CDR3: TGTGCCAGCAGTTTGGACACGAACACTGAAGCTTTCTTT. It encodes CASSLDTNTEAFF.

This clonotype has only one observation. The CDR3 spells CSALGEGAGEKLFF. As DNA, the CDR3 is TGCAGTGCCCTCGGGGAGGGGGCGGGGGAAAAACTGTTTTTT. V is TRBV20-1 and J is TRBJ1-4, with 7 bases aligning to TRBD1. V trimming: 6 bases; J trimming: 8 bases; junction bases outside the gene matches: 12. Germline CDR1 is DFQATT and CDR2 is SNEGSKA (reference sequence). The CDR3 has 14 residues.

This clonotype was picked up many times. The chain carries TRBV7-2 and TRBJ2-1, with a weak D call TRBD1 (7 bases). The V gene's germline CDR1 is SGHTA and CDR2 FQGNSA. There are 14 residues in the CDR3. V was shortened by 11 bases and J by 3 bases, with 17 bases between the two germline ends. In nucleotides, the CDR3 is TGTGCCGCCCCCCGGAGGGGGCGCTACAATGAGCAGTTCTTC. Protein product: CAAPRRGRYNEQFF.

This clonotype was observed a few times. This chain joins TRBV24-1 and TRBJ2-1; D gene unclear. This CDR3 has 14 residues. CDR1 and CDR2 (germline): KGHDR, SFDVKD. Trimming shortened V by 9 bases and J by 0 bases, and 11 bases separated the two germline ends. CDR3 nucleotides: TGTGCCACCGCCGACGGCTCCTCCTACAATGAGCAGTTCTTC. Translated, it gives CATADGSSYNEQFF.